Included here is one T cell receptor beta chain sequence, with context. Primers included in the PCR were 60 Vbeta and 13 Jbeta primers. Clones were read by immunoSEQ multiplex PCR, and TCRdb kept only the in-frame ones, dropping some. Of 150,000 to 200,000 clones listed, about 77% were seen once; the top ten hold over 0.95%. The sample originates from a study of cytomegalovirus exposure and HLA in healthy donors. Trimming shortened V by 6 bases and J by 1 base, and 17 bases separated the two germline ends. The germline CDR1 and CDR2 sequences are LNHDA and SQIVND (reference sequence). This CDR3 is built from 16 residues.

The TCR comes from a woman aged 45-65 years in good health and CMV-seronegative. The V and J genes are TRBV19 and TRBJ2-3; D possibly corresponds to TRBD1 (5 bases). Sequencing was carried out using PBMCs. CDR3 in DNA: TGTGCCAGTAGAAGGGGTAGCCGGCAGGGCACAGATACGCAGTATTTT. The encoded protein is CASRRGSRQGTDTQYF.